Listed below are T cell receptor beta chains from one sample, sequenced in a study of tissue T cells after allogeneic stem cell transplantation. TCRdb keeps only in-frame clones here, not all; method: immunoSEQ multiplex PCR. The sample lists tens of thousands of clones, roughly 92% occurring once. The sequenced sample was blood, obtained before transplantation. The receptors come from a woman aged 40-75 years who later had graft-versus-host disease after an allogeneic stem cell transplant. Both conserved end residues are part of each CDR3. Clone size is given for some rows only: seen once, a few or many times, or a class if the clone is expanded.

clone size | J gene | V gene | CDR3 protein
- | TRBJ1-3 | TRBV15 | CATSQGTPGNTIYF
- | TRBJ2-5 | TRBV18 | CASSPGSGRAETQYF
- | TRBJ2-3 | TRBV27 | CASSLWGTDTQYF
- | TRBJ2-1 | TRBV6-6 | CASSYPRHSSIF
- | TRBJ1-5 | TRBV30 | CAWSPGGSEPQHF
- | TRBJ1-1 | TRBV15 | CATSRGGARENTEAFF
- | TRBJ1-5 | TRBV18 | CASSPTDRGGNQPQHF
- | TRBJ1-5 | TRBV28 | CASSREQGVRQPQHF
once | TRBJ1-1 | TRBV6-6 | CASSSDLQPEAFF
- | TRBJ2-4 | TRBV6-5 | CASSYSRAKNIQYF
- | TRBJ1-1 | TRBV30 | CAWSVGLRNTEAFF
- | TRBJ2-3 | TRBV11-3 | CASSFGVSTDTQYF
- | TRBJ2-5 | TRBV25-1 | CASEGAGVDETQYF
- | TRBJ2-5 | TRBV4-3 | CASSQAQGARQTQYF
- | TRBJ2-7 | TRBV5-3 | CARSPGQFSYEQYF
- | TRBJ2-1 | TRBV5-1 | CASSLSASGRIGNEQFF
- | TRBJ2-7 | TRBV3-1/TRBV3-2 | CASSNSYEQYF
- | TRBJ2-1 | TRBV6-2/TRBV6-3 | CASSYNLKLVNEQFF
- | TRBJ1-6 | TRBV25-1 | CASSEWEGSPLHF
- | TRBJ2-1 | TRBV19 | CASTNRGFEQFF
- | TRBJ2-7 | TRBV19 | CASSTVGSYEQYF
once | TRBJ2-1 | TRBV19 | CASRRTGGDEQFF
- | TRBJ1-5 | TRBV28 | CASSLGRSNQPQHF
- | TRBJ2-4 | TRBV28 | CASRPPFAKNIQYF
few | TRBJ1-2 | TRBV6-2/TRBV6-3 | CASSPGTSYTF
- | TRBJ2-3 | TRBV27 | CASSPGQGPDTQYF
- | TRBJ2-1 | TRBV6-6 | CASSYSRGIYNEQFF
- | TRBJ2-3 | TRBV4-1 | CASSQQGTDTQYF
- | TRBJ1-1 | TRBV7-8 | CASSPERQGAGGAFF
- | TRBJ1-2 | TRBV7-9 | CASSLAGDEGYTF
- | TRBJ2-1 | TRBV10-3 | CAISGTETSGAYNEQFF
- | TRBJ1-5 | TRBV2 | CASKRDRGNQPQHF
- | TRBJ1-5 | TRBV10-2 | CASSENGRGNQPQHF
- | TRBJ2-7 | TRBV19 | CASRIGTGAYEQYF
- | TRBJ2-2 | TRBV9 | CASRTENTGELFF
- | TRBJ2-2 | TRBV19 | CASSRLGQTNTGELFF
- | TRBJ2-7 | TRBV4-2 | CASSQHLKTGTGLYEQYF
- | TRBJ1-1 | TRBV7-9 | CASLASNTEAFF
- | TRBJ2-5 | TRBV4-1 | CASSQGGLAASRETQYF
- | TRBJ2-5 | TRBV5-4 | CASSPPDRYQETQYF
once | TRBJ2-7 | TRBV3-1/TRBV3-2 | CASSLGTSGIYEQYF
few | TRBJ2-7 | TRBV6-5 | CASSYSTSGRGEQYF
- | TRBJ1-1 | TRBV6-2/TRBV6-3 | CASSGTGVTEAFF
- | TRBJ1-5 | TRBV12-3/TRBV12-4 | CASSRTGGQPQHF
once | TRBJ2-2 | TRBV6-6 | CASSLGGSRTGELFF
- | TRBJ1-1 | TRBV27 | CASSPGTGFLLAFF
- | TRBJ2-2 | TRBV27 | CASSPFLPTGELFF
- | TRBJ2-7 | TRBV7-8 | CASSLVGQGSNEQYF
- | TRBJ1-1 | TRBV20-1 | CSARDHPEAFF
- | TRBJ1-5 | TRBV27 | CASSLVDGQPQHF